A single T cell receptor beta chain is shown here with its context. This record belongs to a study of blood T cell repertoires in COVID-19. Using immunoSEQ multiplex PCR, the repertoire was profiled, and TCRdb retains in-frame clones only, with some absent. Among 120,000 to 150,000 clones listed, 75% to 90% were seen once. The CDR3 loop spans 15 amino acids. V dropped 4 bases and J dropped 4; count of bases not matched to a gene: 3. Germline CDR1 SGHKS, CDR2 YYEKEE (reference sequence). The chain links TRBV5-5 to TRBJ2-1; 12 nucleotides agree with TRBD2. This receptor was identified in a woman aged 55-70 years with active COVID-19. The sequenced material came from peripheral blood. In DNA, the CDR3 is TGTGCCAGCAGCGTCGGACTAGCGGGGTACAATGAGCAGTTCTTC. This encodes CASSVGLAGYNEQFF.